The 27 T cell receptor beta chains in this list originate from one sample, sequenced in a study of T cells in Graves' hyperthyroidism and ophthalmopathy (dated by TCRdb to between 2017 and 2020). The library was made by multiplex PCR. TCRdb records Illumina HiSeq 2000 as the sequencer. The TCR beta CDR3 regions were amplified from the RNA transcripts. The TCR CDR3 was subjected to a first round of RT-PCR using the HTBI primer set and the Qiagen OneStep RT-PCR kit. TCRdb applied fastp at Q25 and MiXCR to the public reads, then kept only in-frame beta chains. CDR3 protein duplicates are merged, each entry listing the most common genes and DNA. Recorded for this sample are more than 500,000 distinct CDR3 sequences; about 16% of them occurred a single time. Around 3.9% of the sample lies in the top ten. Source material: blood. The receptors come from a woman aged 30 to 39 with Graves' hyperthyroidism.

Ten or more counts support this clonotype. The chain uses TRBV28 and TRBJ1-5, with D possibly TRBD1 on 6 matching bases. V was trimmed by 6 bases and J by 9 bases, leaving 21 bases between them. The CDR3 has 15 residues. Germline V gene lookup returns CDR1 MDHEN and CDR2 SYDVKM. CDR3 coding DNA: TGTGCCAGCAGCCTTAACCGAGGGACACCTCGGCCCCAGCATTTT. This encodes CASSLNRGTPRPQHF.

This clonotype was seen repeatedly, ten times or more. The chain employs TRBV7-3 and TRBJ2-7; D unclear. This CDR3 has 14 residues. Germline CDR1 reads SGHTA; CDR2 reads FQGTGA. The V gene lost 0 bases and the J gene lost 5 bases, with 11 bases spanning the gap. The CDR3 coding sequence is TGTGCCAGCAGCTTAACAGGTACCCTCCACGAGCAGTACTTC. Translating it yields CASSLTGTLHEQYF.

Of note for this clonotype: A much larger clone differs by one base, so this may be a read error. J is TRBJ1-1 and V is TRBV27, with D unclear. The CDR3 consists of 12 residues. CDR1 MNHEY and CDR2 SMNVEV come from the germline V gene (reference sequence). The CDR3 reads CVTRTGISEAFF. In nucleotides, the CDR3 is TGTGTCACTAGGACGGGAATTTCTGAAGCTTTCTTT.

This clonotype was seen more than once but under ten times. The gene calls are TRBV29-1 and TRBJ1-2; D is unresolved. The CDR3 runs 12 residues. Germline lookup yields CDR1 SQVTM and CDR2 ANQGSEA. V was trimmed by 1 base and J by 2 bases, leaving 5 bases between them. In nucleotides, the CDR3 is TGCAGCGTTGAAGTAGGGAACTATGGCTACACCTTC. Amino acids: CSVEVGNYGYTF.

This chain joins TRBV4-3 and TRBJ2-7, with a tentative D call TRBD1 (5 bases). There are 15 residues in the CDR3. Germline V lookup: CDR1 LGHNA, CDR2 YSLEER. With 0 bases removed from V and 2 bases from J, the gap between germline ends came to 11 bases. The CDR3 sequence: CASSQESTATYEQYF. CDR3 coding DNA: TGCGCCAGCAGCCAAGAGTCGACAGCTACCTACGAGCAGTACTTC.

The table lists this clonotype with many counts. The chain couples TRBV6-1 to TRBJ2-5; possible D gene TRBD1, 6 bases. CDR3 length equals 13 residues. V was shortened by 8 bases and J by 4 bases, with 14 bases between the two germline ends. CDR1 is MNHNS, CDR2 SASEGT, per germline. CDR3 region: CASDEPGVETQYF. CDR3 sequence (DNA): TGTGCCAGCGATGAGCCAGGGGTAGAGACCCAGTACTTC.

This clonotype was detected a few times. V gene TRBV7-3 combines with J gene TRBJ2-4; 9 bases fit TRBD2. The CDR3 covers 14 residues. Germline V CDR1 and CDR2: SGHTA, FQGTGA. The V segment lost 1 base and the J segment 7 bases; nucleotides outside the gene matches: 2. The CDR3 DNA reads as TGTGCCAGCAGCTTAAATAGCGGGGGCAACATTCAGTACTTC. It specifies CASSLNSGGNIQYF.

V usage is TRBV11-3 and J usage is TRBJ1-6; 10 nucleotides line up with TRBD1. The CDR3 extends over 17 amino acids. J lost 7 bases, V lost 5 bases, and 11 bases had no gene match. CDR1 and CDR2 (germline): SGHNT, YENEEA. CDR3 DNA sequence: TGTGCCAGCAGCCCCAAGCGGGACAGGGGCCTAAATTCACCCCTCCACTTT. Amino acid sequence: CASSPKRDRGLNSPLHF. The full variable domain, with the rest looked up from reference TRBV11-3 and TRBJ1-6, is EAGVVQSPRYKIIEKKQPVAFWCNPISGHNTLYWYLQNLGQGPELLIRYENEEAVDDSQLPKDRFSAERLKGVDSTLKIQPAELGDSAVYLCASSPKRDRGLNSPLHFGNGTRLTVT.

This clonotype was detected ten times or more. V usage is TRBV28 and J usage is TRBJ2-7, with 12 bases matching TRBD2. CDR1 and CDR2 from the germline V gene are MDHEN and SYDVKM. Trimming cost V 6 bases and J 2 bases; bases outside gene matches: 2. This CDR3 is built from 14 residues. The CDR3 nucleotides read TGTGCCAGCAGGAGACTAGCGGGAGCCTACGAGCAGTACTTC. It encodes CASRRLAGAYEQYF.

This clonotype showed up many times. This rearrangement joins TRBV4-2 to TRBJ2-5; TRBD1 or TRBD2 may be the D gene (5 bases each). The CDR3 covers 18 residues. Germline V lookup: CDR1 LGHNA, CDR2 YNFKEQ. The V end lost 5 bases, the J end lost 1 base, and 23 bases lay between the germline ends. The CDR3 here is CASSLSPAVTAPQETQYF. CDR3 sequence (DNA): TGTGCCAGCAGCTTAAGCCCAGCGGTGACAGCCCCCCAAGAGACCCAGTACTTC.

This clonotype was found many times. The chain employs TRBV3-1 and TRBJ2-3; 7 nucleotides match TRBD2. With 1 base clipped from V and 5 bases from J, the junction kept 6 bases outside the gene matches. This CDR3 is 15 amino acids long. The V gene's germline CDR1 is LGHDT and CDR2 YNNKEL (reference sequence). CDR3: CASSQGKSGGDTQYF. CDR3 DNA sequence: TGTGCCAGCAGCCAAGGCAAATCGGGAGGAGATACGCAGTATTTT.

This clonotype was seen repeatedly, ten times or more. This chain uses TRBV3-1 with TRBJ1-1, with TRBD1 matching 7 bases. Looked up from germline, CDR1 is LGHDT and CDR2 is YNNKEL (reference sequence). Trimming removed 1 base from V and 4 bases from J; junction bases left unmatched: 9. CDR3 size: 16 residues. Here the CDR3 reads CASSQAPDRRGTEAFF. For the CDR3, the DNA is TGTGCCAGCAGCCAAGCTCCGGACAGGAGGGGCACTGAAGCTTTCTTT.

This clonotype has a count of ten or more. The rearrangement uses TRBV7-2 and TRBJ2-1; no definite D call. Trimming shortened V by 2 bases and J by 5 bases, and 7 bases separated the two germline ends. In germline, CDR1 is SGHTA, CDR2 FQGNSA. The CDR3 has 13 residues. The CDR3 DNA sequence: TGTGCCAGCAGCTTAATACCAAACAATGAGCAGTTCTTC. Its protein is CASSLIPNNEQFF.

In this sample, this clonotype turned up many times. The gene calls are TRBV2 and TRBJ1-1, with 7 bases lining up with TRBD1. There are 12 residues in the CDR3. The germline gives CDR1 SNHLY, CDR2 FYNNEI. Germline trimming cut 6 bases from V and 11 bases from J; bases unmatched to any gene: 9. The CDR3 bases are TGTGCCAGCAGCGGAGAGGGGGCAATGGCTTTCTTT. Encoded protein: CASSGEGAMAFF. The complete variable domain, with remaining parts taken from reference TRBV2 and TRBJ1-1, reads EPEVTQTPSHQVTQMGQEVILRCVPISNHLYFYWYRQILGQKVEFLVSFYNNEISEKSEIFDDQFSVERPDGSNFTLKIRSTKLEDSAMYFCASSGEGAMAFFGQGTRLTVV.

This clonotype was observed at least ten times. V usage is TRBV7-2 and J usage is TRBJ1-5; weak D call: TRBD1 (5 bases). Trimming removed 3 bases from V and 6 bases from J, with 15 bases in between. This CDR3 contains 15 residues. Germline values: CDR1 SGHTA, CDR2 FQGNSA. In DNA form, the CDR3 reads TGTGCCAGCAGCTTTCGCGGGGGATCGGGTCAGCCCCAGCATTTT. Encoded protein: CASSFRGGSGQPQHF.

This clonotype was seen ten or more times. The V and J genes are TRBV2 and TRBJ2-3; no clear D gene. Trimming removed 1 base at V and 4 bases at J, with 9 bases between. The CDR3 length is 14 residues. Germline V gives CDR1 SNHLY, CDR2 FYNNEI. The CDR3 nucleotides are TGTGCCAGCAGTGAAGAATCGGGTGCAGATACGCAGTATTTT. This codes for CASSEESGADTQYF.

The chain is built from TRBV20-1 and TRBJ1-1; D call uncertain. The CDR3 has 14 amino acids. Trimming pared 0 bases from V and 11 bases from J, leaving 19 bases between. Looked up from germline, CDR1 is DFQATT and CDR2 is SNEGSKA (reference sequence). CDR3 bases: TGCAGTGCTAGAGATCCTGGCGATAGCGAGGGTGCTTTCTTT. It yields the protein CSARDPGDSEGAFF.

This clonotype has ten or more counts. This chain links TRBV20-1 with TRBJ2-4; no clear D. This CDR3 spans 16 amino acids. From germline, CDR1 is DFQATT and CDR2 SNEGSKA (reference sequence). Trimming removed 0 bases from V and 0 bases from J, with 12 bases in between. The CDR3 DNA sequence: TGCAGTGCTAGAGATCATACAACCGTAGCCAAAAACATTCAGTACTTC. Protein: CSARDHTTVAKNIQYF.

A note on this clonotype: A much larger clone sits a single nucleotide away, making a read error possible. The V gene is TRBV2, the J gene TRBJ2-7; 9 bases are shared with TRBD1. This CDR3 comprises 13 residues. J was trimmed by 3 bases and V by 7 bases; bases with no gene match: 4. Germline V lookup: CDR1 SNHLY, CDR2 FYNNEI. CDR3 region: CASKATGGYEQYF. The CDR3 DNA follows: TGTGCCAGCAAAGCGACAGGGGGCTACGAGCAGTACTTC.

About this clonotype: This clone may be a read error of a much larger clone one base away. Lacking the conserved final phenylalanine or tryptophan, this CDR3 likely reflects a read error. The rearrangement joins TRBV13 to TRBJ2-1; TRBD2 is a possible D gene (6 bases). This CDR3 is built from 14 residues. Per germline, CDR1 PRHDT and CDR2 FYEKMQ (reference sequence). V was pared by 5 bases and J by 0 bases, with 8 bases between. The chain's CDR3 is CASSPSDSYNEQFI. The CDR3 nucleotides read TGTGCCAGCAGCCCTAGCGACTCCTACAATGAGCAGTTCATC.

The chain recombines TRBV20-1 with TRBJ2-3; D is tentatively TRBD1 or TRBD2 (5 bases each). V was trimmed by 1 base and J by 4 bases, leaving 15 bases between them. Germline V gene lookup returns CDR1 DFQATT and CDR2 SNEGSKA (reference sequence). This CDR3 comprises 15 residues. CDR3: CSARAVGTASDTQYF. CDR3 nucleotides: TGCAGTGCTAGAGCTGTGGGGACGGCCTCAGATACGCAGTATTTT.

At least ten counts were recorded for this clonotype. This chain links TRBV13 with TRBJ1-1, with D unresolved. The CDR3 is 12 amino acids. V lost 5 bases and J 7 bases, leaving 11 bases between the germline ends. Germline V gives CDR1 PRHDT, CDR2 FYEKMQ (reference sequence). The CDR3 DNA is TGTGCCAGCAGCGAACAGTACAGTGAAGCTTTCTTT. It translates to CASSEQYSEAFF.

About this clonotype itself: This may be a read error: a much more frequent sequence differs by one nucleotide. The chain links TRBV27 to TRBJ2-1, with TRBD1 as a possible D gene (6 bases). The germline gives CDR1 MNHEY, CDR2 SMNVEV (reference sequence). This CDR3 comprises 16 residues. The CDR3 reads CASSQQQGVSYNELFF. The CDR3 nucleotides read TGTGCCAGCAGTCAACAACAGGGAGTATCCTACAATGAGCTGTTCTTC.

This clonotype was detected a few times. V gene TRBV29-1 combines with J gene TRBJ2-3; 7 positions match TRBD2. V was clipped by 4 bases and J by 3 bases; unmatched bases: 7. This CDR3 contains 14 residues. Germline assignment: CDR1 SQVTM and CDR2 ANQGSEA. The CDR3 is CSVVQRDGTDTQYF. The CDR3 DNA reads TGCAGCGTTGTGCAGCGGGATGGAACAGATACGCAGTATTTT.

V and J are TRBV20-1 and TRBJ1-3, with TRBD1 matching 7 bases. The CDR3 runs to 19 residues. Germline CDR1 and CDR2: DFQATT and SNEGSKA (reference sequence). V lost 1 base and J lost 4; bases outside the gene matches: 19. Written as DNA, the CDR3 is TGCAGTGCTAGAGTACACTCAGGGGGGGGGAAGGGAGACGGAAACACCATATATTTT. Protein product: CSARVHSGGGKGDGNTIYF.

This clonotype was counted ten times or more. The CDR3 DNA is TGTGCCAGCAGTTTAAGGGGATCGGGCAATCAGCCCCAGCATTTT. Its translation is CASSLRGSGNQPQHF. The V call is TRBV27, the J call TRBJ1-5; D may be TRBD1 (5 bases). CDR3 size: 15 residues. The V and J ends lost 2 bases and 2 bases respectively, with 10 bases between them. Germline lookup yields CDR1 MNHEY and CDR2 SMNVEV (reference sequence).

This clonotype was observed at least ten times. The rearrangement uses TRBV3-1 and TRBJ2-5; possibly TRBD1 or TRBD2 for D (6 bases each). This CDR3 region has 14 residues. Germline V gives CDR1 LGHDT, CDR2 YNNKEL (reference sequence). V was clipped by 0 bases and J by 9 bases, with 14 bases between them. Here the CDR3 reads CASSQDSGALAQYF. CDR3 bases: TGTGCCAGCAGCCAAGATTCGGGGGCTTTGGCCCAGTACTTC.